This T cell receptor (beta chain) emerged from a study of blood T cell repertoires in COVID-19. Looking at the study overall: Acute and convalescent COVID-19 samples came from the United States, Italy and Spain. T cells, B-cell-depleted T cells, or PBMCs supplied cDNA or gDNA.

Seattle patient enrollment occurred during active infection, with longitudinal follow-up thereafter. As originally analysed: From reference gene primer amplification, estimates of nucleated cell counts were derived. Using immunoSEQ multiplex PCR, the repertoire was profiled, and TCRdb retains in-frame clones only, with some absent. D and trimming come from the DNA, and the V and J calls and clone size come from that table. Found here are about 130,000 clones, roughly 83% of them singletons; the top ten hold roughly 4.9%. The V gene's germline CDR1 is SGHRS and CDR2 YFSETQ. V shed 4 bases and J 7 bases; nucleotides not matched to a gene: 11. The CDR3 has 16 amino acids.

The chain carries TRBV5-1 and TRBJ1-4; 9 bases fit TRBD1. The source of this sequence is a woman in her 70s with COVID-19, enrolled during active disease. The sample was peripheral blood. The CDR3 spells CASSKGQGMGFEKLFF. The CDR3 DNA reads as TGCGCCAGCAGCAAGGGACAGGGTATGGGGTTTGAAAAACTGTTTTTT.